A selection of T cell receptor beta chains follows, all from one sample in a study of control samples from healthy donors and cancer patients. Profiled with immunoSEQ multiplex PCR; TCRdb holds only in-frame clones, not every one. The sample shows about 51,000 clones, roughly 80% of them seen only once. Sequenced sample: blood. Receptors originate from a man aged 65 to 79 in good health. CDR3s include the opening cysteine and the closing phenylalanine or tryptophan. The D gene is left open where the match is weak. Clone size is given for some rows only: seen once, a few or many times, or a class if the clone is expanded.

clone size,V gene,D gene,J gene,CDR3 DNA,CDR3 protein
-,TRBV19,-,TRBJ1-1,TGTGCCAGTATACCGACAGGCGGTCTTTTCATGAACACTGAAGCTTTCTTT,CASIPTGGLFMNTEAFF
-,TRBV5-1,-,TRBJ2-3,TGCGCCAGCGGTACCGGGACTCCCACAGATACGCAGTATTTT,CASGTGTPTDTQYF
-,TRBV5-1,-,TRBJ1-3,TGCGCCAGCAGCTCCCGGGCCTACAGCTCTGGAAACACCATATATTTT,CASSSRAYSSGNTIYF
-,TRBV5-1,-,TRBJ2-1,TGCGCCAGCAGTTTAGGGGTGGAGAATGAGCAGTTCTTC,CASSLGVENEQFF
-,TRBV5-1,TRBD1,TRBJ2-3,TGCGCCAGCAGAGGGATCGGACAGGGCCGCACAGATACGCAGTATTTT,CASRGIGQGRTDTQYF
-,TRBV11-2,-,TRBJ2-1,TGTGCCAGCAGCTTAGCGGGGTTGGGCAATGAGCAGTTCTTC,CASSLAGLGNEQFF
once,TRBV9,-,TRBJ2-1,TGTGCCAGCAGCGTAGCTACGAGGGGGAATGAGCAGTTCTTC,CASSVATRGNEQFF
few,TRBV4-1,-,TRBJ1-2,TGCGCCAGCAGCCAAGGCAGGGCTAACTATGGCTACACCTTC,CASSQGRANYGYTF
-,TRBV5-1,TRBD1,TRBJ2-7,TGCGCCAGCAGCCCACAGGGGACCAAGTACGAGCAGTACTTC,CASSPQGTKYEQYF
-,TRBV4-1,TRBD1,TRBJ1-2,TGCGCCAGCAGCCAAACTACAGGGGCCAGTTTAACTAACTATGGCTACACCTTC,CASSQTTGASLTNYGYTF
-,TRBV14,-,TRBJ2-3,TGTGCCAGCCCACGGGCTCCACGCGAAAAGAGAGATACGCAGTATTTT,CASPRAPREKRDTQYF
-,TRBV28,TRBD1,TRBJ2-7,TGTGCCAGCAGTTCAGGGGGCGGCTCCTACGAGCAGTACTTC,CASSSGGGSYEQYF
few,TRBV7-9,TRBD2,TRBJ2-3,TGTGCCAGCAGGAGGACTAGCGGGGGGCCCTTCGAAGGGCAGTATTTT,CASRRTSGGPFEGQYF
-,TRBV5-1,TRBD1,TRBJ1-2,TGCGCCAGCAGCCAATCCGGGACAGCTGGCTATGGCTACACCTTC,CASSQSGTAGYGYTF
-,TRBV4-1,TRBD2,TRBJ2-5,TGCGCCAGCAGCCTCGGACCTCTAGCGGGGGGGCGGGAGACCCAGTACTTC,CASSLGPLAGGRETQYF
-,TRBV27,TRBD2,TRBJ2-7,TGTGCCAGCAGTTTATCGGTTAGCGGGGTCCTCTACGAGCAGTACTTC,CASSLSVSGVLYEQYF
-,TRBV28,-,TRBJ1-5,TGTGCCAGCAGTTTACGCGGACAGAAAAATCAGCCCCAGCATTTT,CASSLRGQKNQPQHF
-,TRBV11-3,-,TRBJ1-1,TGTGCCAGCAGCTTAGATCAAGTGGAGGACACTGAAGCTTTCTTT,CASSLDQVEDTEAFF
-,TRBV24-1,-,TRBJ1-1,TGTGCCACCAGCCTGGGACCGCCGAACACTGAAGCTTTCTTT,CATSLGPPNTEAFF
-,TRBV4-2,-,TRBJ2-2,TGTGCCAGCAGCGATATCTCCCTAGTCGCCGGGGAGCTGTTTTTT,CASSDISLVAGELFF
-,TRBV19,-,TRBJ1-2,TGTGCCAGTAGTGTGGAGGGGCGTAGGGGCTACACCTTC,CASSVEGRRGYTF
-,TRBV3-1/TRBV3-2,-,TRBJ2-5,TGTGCCAGCGGAAGCAGGGCTCAAGAGACCCAGTACTTC,CASGSRAQETQYF
-,TRBV23-1,-,TRBJ1-4,TGCGCCAGCAGTCAAAGTTCCGTGAGGGATGAAAAACTGTTTTTT,CASSQSSVRDEKLFF
-,TRBV30,-,TRBJ1-1,TGTGCCTGGAGCGTCTTGGGGGGGAGAGCTTTCTTT,CAWSVLGGRAFF
-,TRBV7-8,-,TRBJ2-5,TGTGCCAGCAGCTCCCATCTAGAGACCCAGTACTTC,CASSSHLETQYF
-,TRBV3-1/TRBV3-2,-,TRBJ2-7,TGTGCCAGCAGCCAAGTAGTTTACGAGCAGTACTTC,CASSQVVYEQYF
-,TRBV2,-,TRBJ2-1,TGTGCCAGCAACGGAGTAAGCTACAATGAGCAGTTCTTC,CASNGVSYNEQFF
-,TRBV5-6,-,TRBJ1-2,TGTGCCAGCAGCTTGGAGACAACCGATGAAAATGGCTACACCTTC,CASSLETTDENGYTF
-,TRBV9,TRBD1,TRBJ2-5,TGTGCCAGCAGCCCTCAGGGACAGGTAGGGGAGACCCAGTACTTC,CASSPQGQVGETQYF
-,TRBV11-2,TRBD2,TRBJ2-1,TGTGCCAGCAGCCCGGGCCCGGGGGGGACCTACAATGAGCAGTTCTTC,CASSPGPGGTYNEQFF